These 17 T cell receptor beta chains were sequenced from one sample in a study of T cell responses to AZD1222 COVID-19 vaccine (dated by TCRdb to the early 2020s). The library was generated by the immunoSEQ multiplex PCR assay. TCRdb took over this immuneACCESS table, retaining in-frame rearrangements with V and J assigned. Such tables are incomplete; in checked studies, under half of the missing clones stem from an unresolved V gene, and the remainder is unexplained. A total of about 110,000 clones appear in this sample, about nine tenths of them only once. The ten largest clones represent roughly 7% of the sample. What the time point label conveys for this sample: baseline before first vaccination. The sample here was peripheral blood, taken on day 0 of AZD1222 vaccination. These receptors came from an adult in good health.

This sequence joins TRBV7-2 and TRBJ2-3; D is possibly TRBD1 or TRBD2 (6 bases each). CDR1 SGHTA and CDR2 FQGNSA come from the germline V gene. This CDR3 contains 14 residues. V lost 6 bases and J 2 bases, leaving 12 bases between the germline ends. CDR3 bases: TGTGCCAGCAGTCAGGGGACTCTCACAGATACGCAGTATTTT. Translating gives CASSQGTLTDTQYF.

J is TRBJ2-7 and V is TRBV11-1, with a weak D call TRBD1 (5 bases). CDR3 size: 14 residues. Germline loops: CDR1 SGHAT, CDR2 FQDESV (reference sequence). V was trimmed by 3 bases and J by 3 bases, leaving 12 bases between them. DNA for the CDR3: TGTGCCAGCAGCTTTGGTGGCAGGGTCTACGAGCAGTACTTC. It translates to CASSFGGRVYEQYF.

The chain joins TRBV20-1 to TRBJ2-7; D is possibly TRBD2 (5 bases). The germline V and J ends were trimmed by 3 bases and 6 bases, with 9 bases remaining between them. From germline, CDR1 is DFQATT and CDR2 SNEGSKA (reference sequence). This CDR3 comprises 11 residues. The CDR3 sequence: CSARSGGEQYF. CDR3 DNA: TGCAGTGCTAGGAGCGGAGGCGAGCAGTACTTC.

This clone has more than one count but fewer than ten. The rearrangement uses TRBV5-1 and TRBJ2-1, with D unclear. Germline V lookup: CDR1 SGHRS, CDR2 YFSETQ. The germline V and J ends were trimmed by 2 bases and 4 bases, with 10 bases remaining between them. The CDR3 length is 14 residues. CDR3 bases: TGCGCCAGCAGCTTTGGCGAAAATTACAATGAGCAGTTCTTC. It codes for CASSFGENYNEQFF. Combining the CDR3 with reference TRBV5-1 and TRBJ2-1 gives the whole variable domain KAGVTQTPRYLIKTRGQQVTLSCSPISGHRSVSWYQQTPGQGLQFLFEYFSETQRNKGNFPGRFSGRQFSNSRSEMNVSTLELGDSALYLCASSFGENYNEQFFGPGTRLTVL.

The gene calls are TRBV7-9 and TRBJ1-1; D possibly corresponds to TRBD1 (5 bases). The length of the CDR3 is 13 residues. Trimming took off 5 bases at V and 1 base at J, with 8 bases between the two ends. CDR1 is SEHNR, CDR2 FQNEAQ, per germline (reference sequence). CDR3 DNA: TGTGCCAGCAGCCGGGGACGGAACACTGAAGCTTTCTTT. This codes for CASSRGRNTEAFF.

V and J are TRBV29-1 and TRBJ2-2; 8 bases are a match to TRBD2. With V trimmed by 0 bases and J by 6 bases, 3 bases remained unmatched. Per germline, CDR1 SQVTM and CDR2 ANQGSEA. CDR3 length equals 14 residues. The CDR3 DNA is TGCAGCGTTGAAGATCAAGCGGGAGCCGGGGAGCTGTTTTTT. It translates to CSVEDQAGAGELFF.

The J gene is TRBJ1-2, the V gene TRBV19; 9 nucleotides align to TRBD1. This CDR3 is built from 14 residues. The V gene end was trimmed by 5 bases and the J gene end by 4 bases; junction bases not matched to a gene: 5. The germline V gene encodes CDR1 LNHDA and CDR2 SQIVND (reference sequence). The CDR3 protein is CASSVPTGGYGYTF. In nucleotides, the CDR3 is TGTGCCAGTAGTGTTCCGACAGGGGGCTATGGCTACACCTTC.

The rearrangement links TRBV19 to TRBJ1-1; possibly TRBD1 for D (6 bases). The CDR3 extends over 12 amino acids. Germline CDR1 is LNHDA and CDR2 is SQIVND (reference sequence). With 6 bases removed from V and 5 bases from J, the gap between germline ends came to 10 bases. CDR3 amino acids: CASSRTVTEAFF. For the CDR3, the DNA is TGTGCCAGTAGCCGGACAGTGACTGAAGCTTTCTTT.

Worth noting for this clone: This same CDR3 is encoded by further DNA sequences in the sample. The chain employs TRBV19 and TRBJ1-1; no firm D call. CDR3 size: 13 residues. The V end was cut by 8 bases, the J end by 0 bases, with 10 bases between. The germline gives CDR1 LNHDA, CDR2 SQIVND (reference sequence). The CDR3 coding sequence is TGTGCCAGTTCGGACCGATTGAACACTGAAGCTTTCTTT. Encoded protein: CASSDRLNTEAFF.

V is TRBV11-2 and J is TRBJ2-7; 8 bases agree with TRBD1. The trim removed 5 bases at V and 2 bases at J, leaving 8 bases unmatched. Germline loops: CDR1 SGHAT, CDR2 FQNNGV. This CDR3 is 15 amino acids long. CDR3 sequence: CASSPKQGVTYEQYF. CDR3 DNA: TGTGCCAGCAGCCCGAAACAGGGGGTGACCTACGAGCAGTACTTC. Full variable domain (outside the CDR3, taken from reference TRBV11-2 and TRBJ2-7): EAGVAQSPRYKIIEKRQSVAFWCNPISGHATLYWYQQILGQGPKLLIQFQNNGVVDDSQLPKDRFSAERLKGVDSTLKIQPAKLEDSAVYLCASSPKQGVTYEQYFGPGTRLTVT.

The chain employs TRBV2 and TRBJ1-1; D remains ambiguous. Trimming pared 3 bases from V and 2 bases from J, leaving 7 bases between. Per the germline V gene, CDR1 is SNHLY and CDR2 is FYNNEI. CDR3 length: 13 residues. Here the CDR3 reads CASSEGGNTEAFF. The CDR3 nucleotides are TGTGCCAGCAGTGAGGGCGGAAACACTGAAGCTTTCTTT.

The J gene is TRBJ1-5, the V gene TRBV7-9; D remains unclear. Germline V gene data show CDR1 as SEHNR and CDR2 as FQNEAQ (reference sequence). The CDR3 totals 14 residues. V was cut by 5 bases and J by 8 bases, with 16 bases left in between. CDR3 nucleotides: TGTGCCAGCAGCCGAGAGGGTCGGTGGAAGCCCCAGCATTTT. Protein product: CASSREGRWKPQHF.

CDR3 protein: CASSQATGSRPQHF. DNA of the CDR3: TGCGCCAGCAGCCAAGCTACAGGGTCGAGGCCCCAGCATTTT. The chain uses TRBV4-3 and TRBJ1-5; TRBD1 might be the D (6 bases). There are 14 residues in the CDR3. Germline loops: CDR1 LGHNA, CDR2 YSLEER. V gave up 1 base and J gave up 9 bases, with 13 bases separating them.

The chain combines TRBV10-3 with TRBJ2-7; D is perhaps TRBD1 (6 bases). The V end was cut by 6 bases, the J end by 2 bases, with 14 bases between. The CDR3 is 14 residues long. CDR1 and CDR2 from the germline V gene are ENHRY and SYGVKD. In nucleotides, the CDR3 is TGTGCCATCAGCACCGGGACAAGCACCTACGAGCAGTACTTC. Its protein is CAISTGTSTYEQYF.

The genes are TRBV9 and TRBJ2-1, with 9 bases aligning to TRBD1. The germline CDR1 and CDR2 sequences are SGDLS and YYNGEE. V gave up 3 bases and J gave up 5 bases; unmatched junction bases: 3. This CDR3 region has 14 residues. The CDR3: CASSAQGANNEQFF. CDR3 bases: TGTGCCAGCAGCGCACAGGGGGCTAACAATGAGCAGTTCTTC.

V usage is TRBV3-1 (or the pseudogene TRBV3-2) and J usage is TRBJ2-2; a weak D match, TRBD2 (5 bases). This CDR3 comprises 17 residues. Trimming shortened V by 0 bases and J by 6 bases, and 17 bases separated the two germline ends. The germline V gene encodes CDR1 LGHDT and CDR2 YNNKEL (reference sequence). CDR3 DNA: TGTGCCAGCAGCCAAGATCTAAGACTAACTGCCGCCGGGGAGCTGTTTTTT. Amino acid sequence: CASSQDLRLTAAGELFF.

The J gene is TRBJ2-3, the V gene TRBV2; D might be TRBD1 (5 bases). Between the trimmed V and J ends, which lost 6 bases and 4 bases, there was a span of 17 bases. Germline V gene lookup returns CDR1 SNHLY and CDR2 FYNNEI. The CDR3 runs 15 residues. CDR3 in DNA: TGTGCCAGCAGCCTTGGGGCTAGTAGGGCAGATACGCAGTATTTT. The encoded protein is CASSLGASRADTQYF.